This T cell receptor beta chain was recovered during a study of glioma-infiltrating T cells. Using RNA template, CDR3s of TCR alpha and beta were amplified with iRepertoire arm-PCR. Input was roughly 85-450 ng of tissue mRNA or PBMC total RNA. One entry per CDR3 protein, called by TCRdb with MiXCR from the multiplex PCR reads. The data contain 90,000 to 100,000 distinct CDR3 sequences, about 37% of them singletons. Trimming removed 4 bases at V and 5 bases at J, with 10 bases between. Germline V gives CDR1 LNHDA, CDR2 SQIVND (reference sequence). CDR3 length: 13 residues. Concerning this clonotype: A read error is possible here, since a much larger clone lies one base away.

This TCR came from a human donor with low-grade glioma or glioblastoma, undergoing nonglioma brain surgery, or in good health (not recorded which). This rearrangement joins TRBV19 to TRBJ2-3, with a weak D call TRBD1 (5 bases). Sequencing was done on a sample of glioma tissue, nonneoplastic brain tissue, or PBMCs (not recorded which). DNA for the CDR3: TGTGCCAGTAGTAAAGGGGTGATAGATACGCAGTATTTT. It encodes CASSKGVIDTQYF.